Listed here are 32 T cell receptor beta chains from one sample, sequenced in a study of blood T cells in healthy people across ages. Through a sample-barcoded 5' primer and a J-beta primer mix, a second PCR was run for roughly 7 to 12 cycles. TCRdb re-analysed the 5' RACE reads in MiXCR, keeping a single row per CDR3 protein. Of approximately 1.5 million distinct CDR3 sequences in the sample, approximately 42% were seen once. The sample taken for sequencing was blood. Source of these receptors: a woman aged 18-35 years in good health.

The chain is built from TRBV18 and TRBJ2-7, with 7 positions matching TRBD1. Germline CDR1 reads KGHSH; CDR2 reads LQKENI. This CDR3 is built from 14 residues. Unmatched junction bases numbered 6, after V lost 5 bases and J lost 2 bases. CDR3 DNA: TGTGCCAGCTCATCGGACAGGATCACCTACGAGCAGTACTTC. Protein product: CASSSDRITYEQYF.

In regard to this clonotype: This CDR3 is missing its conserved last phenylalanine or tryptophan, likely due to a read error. In DNA form, the CDR3 reads TGTGCCAGCAGCTTAGAGGCTAGCGGGAGTCTTGAGCAGTTCTCC. It specifies CASSLEASGSLEQFS. The chain carries TRBV7-2 and TRBJ2-1, with 10 bases lining up with TRBD2. Germline loops: CDR1 SGHTA, CDR2 FQGNSA. With 1 base clipped from V and 9 bases from J, the junction kept 6 bases outside the gene matches. CDR3 size: 15 residues.

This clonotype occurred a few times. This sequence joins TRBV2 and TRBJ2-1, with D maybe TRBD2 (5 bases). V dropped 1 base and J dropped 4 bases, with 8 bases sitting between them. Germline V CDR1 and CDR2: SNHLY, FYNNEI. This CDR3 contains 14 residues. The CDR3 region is CASSEEAVYNEQFF. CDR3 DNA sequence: TGTGCCAGCAGTGAAGAAGCGGTGTACAATGAGCAGTTCTTC.

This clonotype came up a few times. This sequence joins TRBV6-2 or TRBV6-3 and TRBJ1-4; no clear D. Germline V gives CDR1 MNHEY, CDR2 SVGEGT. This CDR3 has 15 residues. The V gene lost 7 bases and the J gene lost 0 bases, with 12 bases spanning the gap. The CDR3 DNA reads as TGTGCCAGCATGATTCAGCCCGCAACTAATGAAAAACTGTTTTTT. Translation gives CASMIQPATNEKLFF.

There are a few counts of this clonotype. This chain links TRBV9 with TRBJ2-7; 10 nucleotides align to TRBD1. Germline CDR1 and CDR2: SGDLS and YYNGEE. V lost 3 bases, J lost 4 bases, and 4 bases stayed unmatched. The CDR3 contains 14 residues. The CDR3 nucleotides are TGTGCCAGCAGCGCCGGGGGACAGGGGTACGAGCAGTACTTC. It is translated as CASSAGGQGYEQYF. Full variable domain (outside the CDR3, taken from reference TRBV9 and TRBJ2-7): DSGVTQTPKHLITATGQRVTLRCSPRSGDLSVYWYQQSLDQGLQFLIQYYNGEERAKGNILERFSAQQFPDLHSELNLSSLELGDSALYFCASSAGGQGYEQYFGPGTRLTVT.

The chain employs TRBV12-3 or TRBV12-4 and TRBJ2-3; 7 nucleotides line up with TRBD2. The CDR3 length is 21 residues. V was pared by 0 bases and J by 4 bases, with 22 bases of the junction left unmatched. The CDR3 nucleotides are TGTGCCAGCAGTTTAGCGGGTGTTGCCGGGACTACTACCACTCGCGCAGATACGCAGTATTTT. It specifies CASSLAGVAGTTTTRADTQYF.

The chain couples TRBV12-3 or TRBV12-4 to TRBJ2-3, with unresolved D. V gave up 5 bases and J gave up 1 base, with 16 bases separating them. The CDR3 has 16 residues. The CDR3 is CASSLRALPGTDTQYF. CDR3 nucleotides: TGTGCCAGCAGTCTAAGAGCCCTTCCCGGCACAGATACGCAGTATTTT.

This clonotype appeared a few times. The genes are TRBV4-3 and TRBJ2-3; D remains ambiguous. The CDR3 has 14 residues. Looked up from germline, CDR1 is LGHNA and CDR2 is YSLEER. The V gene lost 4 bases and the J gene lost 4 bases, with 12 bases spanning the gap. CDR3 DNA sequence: TGCGCCAGCAGCCTTCTCCTTGGGGCAGATACGCAGTATTTT. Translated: CASSLLLGADTQYF.

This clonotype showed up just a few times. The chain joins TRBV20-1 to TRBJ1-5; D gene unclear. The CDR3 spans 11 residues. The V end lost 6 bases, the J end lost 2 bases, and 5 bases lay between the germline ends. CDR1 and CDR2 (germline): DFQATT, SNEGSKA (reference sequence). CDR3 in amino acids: CSAVGNQPQHF. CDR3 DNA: TGCAGTGCCGTGGGCAATCAGCCCCAGCATTTT.

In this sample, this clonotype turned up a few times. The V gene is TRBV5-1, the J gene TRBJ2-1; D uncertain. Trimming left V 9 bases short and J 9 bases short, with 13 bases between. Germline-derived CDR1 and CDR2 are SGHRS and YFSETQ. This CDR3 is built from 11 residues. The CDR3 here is CATPGPGEQFF. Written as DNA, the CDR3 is TGCGCCACCCCCGGTCCGGGTGAGCAGTTCTTC.

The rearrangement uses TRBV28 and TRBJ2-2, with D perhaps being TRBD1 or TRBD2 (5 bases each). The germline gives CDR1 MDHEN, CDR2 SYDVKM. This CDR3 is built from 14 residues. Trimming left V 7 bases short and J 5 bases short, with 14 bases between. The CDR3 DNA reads TGTGCCAGCACCTCCTGGGGGAGAACCGGGGAGCTGTTTTTT. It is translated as CASTSWGRTGELFF. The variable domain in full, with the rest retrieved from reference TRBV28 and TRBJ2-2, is DVKVTQSSRYLVKRTGEKVFLECVQDMDHENMFWYRQDPGLGLRLIYFSYDVKMKEKGDIPEGYSVSREKKERFSLILESASTNQTSMYLCASTSWGRTGELFFGEGSRLTVL.

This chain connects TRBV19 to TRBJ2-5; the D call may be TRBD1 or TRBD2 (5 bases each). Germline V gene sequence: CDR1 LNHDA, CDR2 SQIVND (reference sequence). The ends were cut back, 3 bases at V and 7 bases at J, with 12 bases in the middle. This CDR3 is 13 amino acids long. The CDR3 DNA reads TGTGCCAGTAGTATCCGGGTCGGGGCGACCCAGTACTTC. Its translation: CASSIRVGATQYF.

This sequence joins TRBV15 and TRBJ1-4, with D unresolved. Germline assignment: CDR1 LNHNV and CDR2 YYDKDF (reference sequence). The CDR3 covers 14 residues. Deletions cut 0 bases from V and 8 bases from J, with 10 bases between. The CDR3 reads CATSRDGRVEKLFF. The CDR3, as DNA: TGTGCCACCAGCAGAGATGGCAGAGTCGAAAAACTGTTTTTT.

The CDR3 sequence is CASSDSSDNEQFF. The CDR3 DNA reads TGTGCCAGCAGTGACTCTAGCGACAATGAGCAGTTCTTC. The V and J genes are TRBV6-4 and TRBJ2-1, with D perhaps TRBD2 (5 bases). The CDR3 has 13 residues. Germline V gives CDR1 MRHNA, CDR2 SNTAGT. Deletions cut 0 bases from V and 5 bases from J, with 5 bases between.

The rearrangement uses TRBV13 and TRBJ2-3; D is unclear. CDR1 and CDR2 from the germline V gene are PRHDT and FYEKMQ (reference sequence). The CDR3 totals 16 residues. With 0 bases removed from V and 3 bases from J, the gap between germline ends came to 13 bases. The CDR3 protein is CASSLGLGTLTDTQYF. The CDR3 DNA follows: TGTGCCAGCAGCTTAGGGTTAGGAACCTTGACAGATACGCAGTATTTT.

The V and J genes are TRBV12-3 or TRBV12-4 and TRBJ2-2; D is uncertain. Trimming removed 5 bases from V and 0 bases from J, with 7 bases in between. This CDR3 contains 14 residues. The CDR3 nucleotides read TGTGCCAGCAGTACGTATTCGAACACCGGGGAGCTGTTTTTT. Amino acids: CASSTYSNTGELFF.

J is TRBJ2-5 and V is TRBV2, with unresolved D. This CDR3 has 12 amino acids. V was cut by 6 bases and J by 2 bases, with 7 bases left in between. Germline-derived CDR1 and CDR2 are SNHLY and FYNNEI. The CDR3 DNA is TGTGCCAGCAGGTATCAGCAAGAGACCCAGTACTTC. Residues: CASRYQQETQYF.

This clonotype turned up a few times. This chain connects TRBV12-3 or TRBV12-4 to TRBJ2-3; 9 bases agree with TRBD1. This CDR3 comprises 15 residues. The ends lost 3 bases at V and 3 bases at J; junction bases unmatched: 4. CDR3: CASSLGGTGTDTQYF. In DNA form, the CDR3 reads TGTGCCAGCAGTTTGGGGGGGACAGGGACAGATACGCAGTATTTT.

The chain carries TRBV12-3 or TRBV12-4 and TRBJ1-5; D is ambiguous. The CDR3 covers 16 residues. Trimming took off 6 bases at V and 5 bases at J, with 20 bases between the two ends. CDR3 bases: TGTGCCAGCAGCCATAATCCAGAGCTTACCTATCAGCCCCAGCATTTT. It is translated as CASSHNPELTYQPQHF.

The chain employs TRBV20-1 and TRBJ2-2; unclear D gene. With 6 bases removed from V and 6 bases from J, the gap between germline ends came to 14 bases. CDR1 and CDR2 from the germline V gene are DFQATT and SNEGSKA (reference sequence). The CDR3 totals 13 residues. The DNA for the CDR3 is TGCAGTGCGGTGGTTGGCTCTGCCGGGGAGCTGTTTTTT. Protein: CSAVVGSAGELFF.

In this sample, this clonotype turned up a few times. CDR3: CASSQVLGARNIQYF. The CDR3 nucleotides read TGCGCCAGCAGCCAAGTGTTGGGGGCGCGAAACATTCAGTACTTC. This chain connects TRBV4-1 to TRBJ2-4, with D maybe TRBD1 (6 bases). With 1 base removed from V and 6 bases from J, the gap between germline ends came to 13 bases. There are 15 residues in the CDR3. CDR1 and CDR2 from the germline V gene are MGHRA and YSYEKL.

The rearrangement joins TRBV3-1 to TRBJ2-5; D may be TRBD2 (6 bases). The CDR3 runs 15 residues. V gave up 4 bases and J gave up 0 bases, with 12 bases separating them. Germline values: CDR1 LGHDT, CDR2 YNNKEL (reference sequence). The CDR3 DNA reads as TGTGCCAGCAGCCGAGGAGGGACCTACCAAGAGACCCAGTACTTC. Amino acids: CASSRGGTYQETQYF.

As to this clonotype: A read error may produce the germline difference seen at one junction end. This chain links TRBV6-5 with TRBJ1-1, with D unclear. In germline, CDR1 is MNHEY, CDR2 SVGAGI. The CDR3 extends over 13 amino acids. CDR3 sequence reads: CASSDSEAVKAFF. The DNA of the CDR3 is TGTGCCAGCAGTGACTCGGAGGCGGTTAAAGCTTTCTTT.

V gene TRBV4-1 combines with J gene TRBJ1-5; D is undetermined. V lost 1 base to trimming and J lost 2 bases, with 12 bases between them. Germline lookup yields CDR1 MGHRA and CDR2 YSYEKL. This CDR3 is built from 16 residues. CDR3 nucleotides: TGCGCCAGCAGCCAAGGCCCCCAAGGGCGCAATCAGCCCCAGCATTTT. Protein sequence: CASSQGPQGRNQPQHF.

This CDR3 is CAISVGGLETQYF. CDR3 nucleotides: TGTGCCATCAGTGTCGGAGGGCTAGAGACCCAGTACTTC. The chain combines TRBV10-3 with TRBJ2-5, with D maybe TRBD2 (6 bases). The CDR3 length is 13 residues. Germline loops: CDR1 ENHRY, CDR2 SYGVKD. The ends were cut back, 4 bases at V and 4 bases at J, with 10 bases in the middle.

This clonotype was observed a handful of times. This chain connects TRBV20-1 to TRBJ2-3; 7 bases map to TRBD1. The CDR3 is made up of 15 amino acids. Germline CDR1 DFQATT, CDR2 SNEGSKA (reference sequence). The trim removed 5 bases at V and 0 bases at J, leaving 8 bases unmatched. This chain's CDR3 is CSAEGQPSSTDTQYF. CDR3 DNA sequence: TGCAGTGCTGAGGGACAGCCTAGTAGCACAGATACGCAGTATTTT.

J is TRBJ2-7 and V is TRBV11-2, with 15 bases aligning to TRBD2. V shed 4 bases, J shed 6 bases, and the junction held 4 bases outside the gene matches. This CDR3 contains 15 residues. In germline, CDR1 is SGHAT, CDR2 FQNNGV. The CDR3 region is CASSWGLAGGGEQYF. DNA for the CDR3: TGTGCCAGCAGCTGGGGACTAGCGGGAGGTGGCGAGCAGTACTTC.

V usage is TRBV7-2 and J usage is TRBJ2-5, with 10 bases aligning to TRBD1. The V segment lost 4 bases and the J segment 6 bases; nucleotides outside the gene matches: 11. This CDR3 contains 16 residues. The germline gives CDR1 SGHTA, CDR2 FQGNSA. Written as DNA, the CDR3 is TGTGCCAGCAGCTCCGCATCGACAGGGGGCGCGAAGACCCAGTACTTC. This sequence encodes CASSSASTGGAKTQYF.

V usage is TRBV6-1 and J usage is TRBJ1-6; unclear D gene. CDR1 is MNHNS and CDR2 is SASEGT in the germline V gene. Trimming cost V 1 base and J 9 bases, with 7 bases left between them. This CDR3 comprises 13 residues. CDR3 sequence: CASSEEGISPLHF. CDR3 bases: TGTGCCAGCAGTGAAGAAGGGATTTCACCCCTCCACTTT.

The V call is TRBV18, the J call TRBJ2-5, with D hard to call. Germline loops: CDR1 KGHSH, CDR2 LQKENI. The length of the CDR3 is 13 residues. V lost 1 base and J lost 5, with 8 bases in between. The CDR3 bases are TGTGCCAGCTCACCACGGCTCAATGAGACCCAGTACTTC. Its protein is CASSPRLNETQYF.

CDR3 sequence (DNA): TGCAGTGCTAGAGATCCGGGGACTGAAGCTTTCTTT. Amino acid sequence: CSARDPGTEAFF. V gene TRBV20-1 combines with J gene TRBJ1-1; no definite D call. CDR1 and CDR2 (germline): DFQATT, SNEGSKA (reference sequence). This CDR3 spans 12 amino acids. Trimming left V 0 bases short and J 5 bases short, with 7 bases between.

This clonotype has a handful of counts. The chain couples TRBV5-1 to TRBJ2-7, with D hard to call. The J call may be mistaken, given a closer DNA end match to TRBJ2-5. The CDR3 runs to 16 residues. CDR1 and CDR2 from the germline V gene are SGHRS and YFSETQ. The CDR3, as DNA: TGCGCCAGCAGCTTGGGCGAGTCAGGTCTGCGTAAGACCCAGTACTTC. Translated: CASSLGESGLRKTQYF.